This T cell receptor beta chain was observed in a study of cytomegalovirus exposure and HLA in healthy donors. Germline-derived CDR1 and CDR2 are MNHEY and SMNVEV (reference sequence). There are 15 residues in the CDR3. V lost 5 bases to trimming and J lost 0 bases, with 14 bases between them. The PCR used 60 Vbeta and 13 Jbeta primers. The data were produced by immunoSEQ multiplex PCR, yet TCRdb's version contains in-frame clones alone and is incomplete. Among around 250,000 clones listed, nearly 95% were seen once. Study-level points and caveats: The study assumed roughly uniform donor sequencing depth for presence/absence analyses. In vitro confirmation showed a few CMV-associated chains to be CMV antigen specific.

Remarks on this clone: What it binds is not known.

This TCR derives from a girl aged 2 to 9 in good health and CMV-seronegative. The sample consisted of PBMCs. The rearrangement links TRBV27 to TRBJ2-7, with D unclear. CDR3 protein: CASSATLRSSYEQYF. CDR3 in DNA: TGTGCCAGCAGTGCAACACTCCGGAGCTCCTACGAGCAGTACTTC.